This entry lists 10 T cell receptor beta chains sequenced from one sample in a study of vaccination and CD4 T cells after COVID-19. These receptors' antigens are unknown. The Oncomine TCR Beta short-read assay sequenced DNA from cultured CD4+ T cells. Extraction of genomic DNA was performed on cultured CD4+ T cells. Each CDR3 protein is one row after TCRdb ran MiXCR on the PCR reads. The sample lists approximately 9,800 distinct CDR3 sequences; 44% were seen once. Treatment indicated: 10-day PBMC culture with coronavirus spike peptide pools or control peptides (ViraFEST assay). These CD4+ T cells came from an unexposed donor, sampled before the COVID-19 pandemic (2011-2018). Sample: CD4+ T cells from blood, cultured in vitro. Every receptor here comes from a human donor in good health.

The chain uses TRBV11-2 and TRBJ2-1, with D hard to call. Trimming left V 1 base short and J 13 bases short, with 8 bases between. This CDR3 comprises 11 residues. Germline CDR1 and CDR2: SGHAT and FQNNGV. DNA of the CDR3: TGTGCCAGCAGCTTAGGGGGTGAACAGTTCTTC. Protein sequence: CASSLGGEQFF.

J is TRBJ2-1 and V is TRBV28, with 7 positions matching TRBD2. There are 16 residues in the CDR3. Germline V CDR1 and CDR2: MDHEN, SYDVKM. J gave up 0 bases and V 6 bases, and 8 bases lay outside the gene matches. CDR3 DNA sequence: TGTGCCAGCAGCCCCCCGGGAGGCAGCTCCTACAATGAGCAGTTCTTC. It is translated as CASSPPGGSSYNEQFF.

The J gene is TRBJ1-4, the V gene TRBV7-9, with 8 bases lining up with TRBD1. The germline V gene has CDR1 SEHNR and CDR2 FQNEAQ (reference sequence). With 4 bases clipped from V and 7 bases from J, the junction kept 8 bases outside the gene matches. The CDR3 spans 15 residues. This chain's CDR3 is CASSSRQGTREKLFF. CDR3 bases: TGTGCCAGCAGCTCGAGACAGGGGACGCGTGAAAAACTGTTTTTT. The full variable domain, its missing parts supplied by reference TRBV7-9 and TRBJ1-4, is DTGVSQNPRHKITKRGQNVTFRCDPISEHNRLYWYRQTLGQGPEFLTYFQNEAQLEKSRLLSDRFSAERPKGSFSTLEIQRTEQGDSAMYLCASSSRQGTREKLFFGSGTQLSVL.

The V call is TRBV27, the J call TRBJ1-2; weak D call: TRBD1 (6 bases). The length of the CDR3 is 18 residues. Trimming removed 0 bases from V and 0 bases from J, with 17 bases in between. Germline CDR1 reads MNHEY; CDR2 reads SMNVEV (reference sequence). The CDR3 region is CASSLSGNPRGSNYGYTF. The CDR3 DNA reads as TGTGCCAGCAGTTTATCGGGCAATCCGAGGGGGTCTAACTATGGCTACACCTTC.

The rearrangement links TRBV24-1 to TRBJ2-3; TRBD1 is a possible D gene (8 bases). The CDR3 covers 18 residues. CDR1 and CDR2 from the germline V gene are KGHDR and SFDVKD. The germline V and J ends were trimmed by 3 bases and 0 bases, with 18 bases remaining between them. CDR3 residues: CATSDPGQGLPSTDTQYF. DNA of the CDR3: TGTGCCACCAGTGATCCTGGACAGGGACTACCCAGCACAGATACGCAGTATTTT.

This clonotype was detected a few times. The V and J genes are TRBV20-1 and TRBJ2-5, with 11 bases matching TRBD2. Germline V gene sequence: CDR1 DFQATT, CDR2 SNEGSKA (reference sequence). J gave up 1 base and V 1 base, and 2 bases lay outside the gene matches. The CDR3 consists of 15 residues. The CDR3 DNA reads TGCAGTGCTAGAGTCGGGACTAGCGGCCAAGAGACCCAGTACTTC. Protein product: CSARVGTSGQETQYF.

V is TRBV6-2 or TRBV6-3 and J is TRBJ2-2; tentative D call: TRBD1 (5 bases). The V gene lost 2 bases and the J gene lost 3 bases, with 13 bases spanning the gap. Germline CDR1 and CDR2: MNHEY and SVGEGT. CDR3 length: 16 amino acids. The CDR3 protein is CASSYLRGVDTGELFF. For the CDR3, the DNA is TGTGCCAGCAGTTACCTAAGGGGCGTGGACACCGGGGAGCTGTTTTTT.

This clonotype showed up just a few times. The J gene is TRBJ2-1, the V gene TRBV20-1; 12 positions match TRBD2. The CDR3 sequence is 16 residues long. V was clipped by 1 base and J by 8 bases; unmatched bases: 9. Germline V gene data show CDR1 as DFQATT and CDR2 as SNEGSKA (reference sequence). The CDR3, as DNA: TGCAGTGCTAGAGCCCGACTAGCGGGAGTTTATGATGAGCAGTTCTTC. It is translated as CSARARLAGVYDEQFF.

This chain links TRBV6-5 with TRBJ2-7; 7 bases are a match to TRBD1. Unmatched junction bases numbered 15, after V lost 4 bases and J lost 6 bases. The CDR3 contains 16 residues. CDR1 is MNHEY and CDR2 is SVGAGI in the germline V gene. The CDR3 loop reads CASSSDSRGRVGEQYF. CDR3 in DNA: TGTGCCAGCAGTTCCGATTCAAGGGGGCGGGTGGGCGAGCAGTACTTC.

This clonotype has just a few counts. V is TRBV6-5 and J is TRBJ2-1; D may be TRBD1 or TRBD2 (5 bases each). V lost 0 bases and J 4 bases, leaving 22 bases between the germline ends. CDR1 is MNHEY and CDR2 is SVGAGI in the germline V gene. The CDR3 sequence is 19 residues long. CDR3 in DNA: TGTGCCAGCAGTTACTCGATGCAGGGTGGGGGATCCCTTTACAATGAGCAGTTCTTC. Translation: CASSYSMQGGGSLYNEQFF.